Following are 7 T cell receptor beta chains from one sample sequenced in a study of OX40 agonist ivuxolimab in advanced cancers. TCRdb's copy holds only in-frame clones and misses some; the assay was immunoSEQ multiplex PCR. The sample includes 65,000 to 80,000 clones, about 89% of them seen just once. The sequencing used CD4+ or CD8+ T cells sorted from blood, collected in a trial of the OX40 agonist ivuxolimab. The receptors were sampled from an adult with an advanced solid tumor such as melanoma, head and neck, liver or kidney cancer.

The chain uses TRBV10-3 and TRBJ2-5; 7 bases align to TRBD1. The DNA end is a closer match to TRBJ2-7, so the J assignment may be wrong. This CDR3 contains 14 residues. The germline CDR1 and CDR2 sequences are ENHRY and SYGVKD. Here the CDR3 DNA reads TGTGCCATCATGGAGGCAGGGGGTTTCTACGAGCAGTACTTC. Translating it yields CAIMEAGGFYEQYF.

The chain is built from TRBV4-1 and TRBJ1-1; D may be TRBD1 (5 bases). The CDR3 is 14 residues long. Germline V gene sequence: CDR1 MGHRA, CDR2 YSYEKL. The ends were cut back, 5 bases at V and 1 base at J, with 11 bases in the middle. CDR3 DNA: TGCGCCAGCAGCTGGGGGTCAGGGAACACTGAAGCTTTCTTT. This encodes CASSWGSGNTEAFF.

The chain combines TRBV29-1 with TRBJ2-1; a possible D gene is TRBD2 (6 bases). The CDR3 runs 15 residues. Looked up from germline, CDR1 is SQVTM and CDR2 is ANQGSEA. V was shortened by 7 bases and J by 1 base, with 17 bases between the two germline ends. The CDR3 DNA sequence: TGCAGCGGTGAGGCGGGAATAGCATCCTACAATGAGCAGTTCTTC. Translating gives CSGEAGIASYNEQFF.

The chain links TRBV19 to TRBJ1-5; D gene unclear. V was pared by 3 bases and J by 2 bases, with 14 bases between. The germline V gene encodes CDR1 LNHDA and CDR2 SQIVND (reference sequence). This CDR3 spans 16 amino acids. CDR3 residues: CASSIWAGIGNQPQHF. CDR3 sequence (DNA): TGTGCCAGTAGTATTTGGGCCGGGATTGGCAATCAGCCCCAGCATTTT.

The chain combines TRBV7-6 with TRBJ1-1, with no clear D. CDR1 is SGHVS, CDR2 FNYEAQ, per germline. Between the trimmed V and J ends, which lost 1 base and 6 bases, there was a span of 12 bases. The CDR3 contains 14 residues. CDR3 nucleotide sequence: TGTGCCAGCAGCTTAGATGGCGTTTGGGCTGAAGCTTTCTTT. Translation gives CASSLDGVWAEAFF.

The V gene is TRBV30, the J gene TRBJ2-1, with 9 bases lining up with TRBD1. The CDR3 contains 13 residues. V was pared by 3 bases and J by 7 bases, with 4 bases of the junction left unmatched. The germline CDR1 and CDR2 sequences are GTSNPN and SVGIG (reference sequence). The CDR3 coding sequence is TGTGCCTGGAGCTTAGGGACAGGGAATGAGCAGTTCTTC. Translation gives CAWSLGTGNEQFF.

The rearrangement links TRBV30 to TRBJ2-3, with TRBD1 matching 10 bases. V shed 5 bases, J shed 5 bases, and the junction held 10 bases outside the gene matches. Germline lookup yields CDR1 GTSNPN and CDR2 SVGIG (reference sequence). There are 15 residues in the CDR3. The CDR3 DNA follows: TGTGCCTGGTCTCCGGGACAGGGGATGGAAGATACGCAGTATTTT. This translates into CAWSPGQGMEDTQYF.